The 3 T cell receptor beta chains listed next were all sequenced from one sample in a study of blood T cells in healthy people across ages. A second PCR of 7 to 11 cycles used a sample-barcoded 5' primer and a J-beta primer mix. TCRdb passed the 5' RACE reads through MiXCR, listing each CDR3 protein once. Counted here are about a million distinct CDR3 sequences, around 48% occurring once; the ten biggest clones make up about an eighth. The source material was blood. These receptors came from a man aged 30-40 years in good health.

This rearrangement joins TRBV29-1 to TRBJ2-1; D tentatively reads TRBD1 or TRBD2 (5 bases each). The CDR3 consists of 13 residues. Between the trimmed V and J ends, which lost 4 bases and 5 bases, there was a span of 12 bases. Germline lookup yields CDR1 SQVTM and CDR2 ANQGSEA. CDR3 region: CSVGGVGDNEQFF. CDR3 coding DNA: TGCAGCGTTGGAGGGGTAGGGGACAATGAGCAGTTCTTC.

This clonotype was observed many times. In DNA form, the CDR3 reads TGTGCCAGCAGTCTCTCCAGGCAGGGGACCTTCAATCAGCCCCAGCATTTT. Protein sequence: CASSLSRQGTFNQPQHF. The rearrangement uses TRBV6-2 or TRBV6-3 and TRBJ1-5; D possibly corresponds to TRBD1 (6 bases). Trimming stripped 5 bases from V and 3 bases from J, with 20 bases between. The CDR3 sequence is 17 residues long. Germline CDR1 MNHEY, CDR2 SVGEGT.

The rearrangement links TRBV25-1 to TRBJ2-7, with TRBD2 matching 7 bases. V shed 3 bases, J shed 3 bases, and the junction held 8 bases outside the gene matches. Germline V lookup: CDR1 MGHDK, CDR2 SYGVNS. There are 15 residues in the CDR3. The CDR3 protein is CASSDVSPGGYEQYF. CDR3 bases: TGTGCCAGCAGTGATGTCTCCCCGGGAGGCTACGAGCAGTACTTC.